The entry below describes one TCR beta chain. Its antigen is still unknown. No clone much larger than this one lies a single base away; base qualities are absent. This sample is drawn from a study of a mutant IDH1 vaccine in newly diagnosed glioma (dated by TCRdb to the early 2020s). For the wider study: Vaccination started 4-6 weeks after radiotherapy alone, or was given together with temozolomide cycles in the groups whose treatment included chemotherapy. Of the 30 or so patients who were treated, 62.5% were male and about 40% were female, and the mean age was approximately 40 years. Before enrollment, most patients had been given radiochemotherapy with temozolomide as standard therapy, while the rest had received either radiotherapy alone or temozolomide alone. The week-35 safety follow-up was designated visit V12, and the week-47 end of study was designated visit V13. Peripheral blood samples were drawn at six visits, namely V03 (baseline), V05, V07, V10, V12 and V13. Longitudinal TCRB deep sequencing was performed for about two dozen treated patients wherever samples were available for exploratory analyses. Here is what the overall study found, with its caveats: According to the authors, sample limitations meant that analyses of patient blood samples could not be reproduced. No apparent relationship was observed between pseudoprogression and alterations in the top peripheral T cell clonotypes detected by TCRB sequencing. Across multiple MHC alleles, vaccine-induced immune responses were seen in 90% to 95% of patients. PBMC samples for TCRB deep sequencing were selected based on availability.

CDR1 SGDLS and CDR2 YYNGEE are derived from the germline V gene. Trimmed from V: 3 bases; trimmed from J: 1 base; junction bases lacking a gene match: 1. The CDR3 numbers 15 residues from cysteine through phenylalanine. The retained sequence is limited to the CDR3, 45 bases, with the frame set at the first base. The time point label corresponds to: week 47, end of study. A 20-mer mutant IDH1 peptide at 300 micrograms in Montanide made up each vaccine dose, which was injected subcutaneously together with topical imiquimod. Patients received eight vaccinations in weeks 1, 3, 5, 7, 11, 15, 19 and 23, corresponding to visits V03 through V10. Newly diagnosed WHO grade 3 or 4 IDH1-mutant astrocytomas showing loss of nuclear ATRX were present in the donors. The samples were drawn from NOA16, a multicentre, single-arm, open-label phase I trial in Germany that tested a mutant IDH1 peptide vaccine in humans for the first time. Genomic DNA for TCRB sequencing was extracted from EDTA blood using the DNeasy Blood and Tissue Kit.

To prepare the library, the immunoSEQ multiplex PCR assay was applied. Following the manufacturer's protocol, the hsTCRB Kit was used to amplify rearranged TCR beta chain sequences. Sequencing of TCRB libraries was carried out on an Illumina MiSeq. The original pipeline was this. The kit vendor's proprietary platform handled demultiplexing, trimming and gene mapping. Here the immuneACCESS table is served through TCRdb, limited to in-frame sequences with V and J called. Missing clones are a known gap in these copies; in checked studies unresolved V genes cover under half, and the rest lacks a known reason. The V and J calls and clone size were taken over from that table, and D and trimming were inferred from the DNA. The sample table contains some 60,000 clones; only one count was recorded for 75% to 90% of them. The top ten hold about 3.3% of the sample.

The material sequenced was PBMCs, taken from a glioma patient whose treatment included an IDH1 peptide vaccine. The receptor's source is a woman between 45 and 65 years old with glioma. The rearrangement joined TRBV9 to TRBJ2-5; TRBD2 lines up with 12 middle nucleotides. The CDR3 sequence is CASSATSGGQETQYF. The sequenced DNA is TGTGCCAGCAGCGCGACTAGCGGGGGCCAAGAGACCCAGTACTTC.